This is a list of T cell receptor beta chains from one sample in a study of monozygotic twins with inflammatory bowel disease. TCRdb reanalyzed the 5' RACE reads and collapses them to one entry per CDR3 protein, without DNA. The sample's table shows approximately 300,000 distinct CDR3 sequences. The specimen sequenced was blood. Receptors originate from a human donor with ulcerative colitis or Crohn's disease, or a healthy co-twin of an affected twin (not recorded which). Each CDR3 is given with its conserved first and last residue.

>TRBV6-2/TRBV6-3|TRBJ2-3
CASSYLLPAFPDTQYF
>TRBV12-3/TRBV12-4|TRBJ2-6
CASSRDRTGANVLTF
>TRBV7-9|TRBJ2-2
CASVRGGNPGELFF
>TRBV6-2/TRBV6-3|TRBJ2-1
CASSYASGRLNEQFF
>TRBV18|TRBJ2-7
CASSPIGFSYEQYF
>TRBV6-2/TRBV6-3|TRBJ2-1
CASSYSWKGTYNEQFF
>TRBV20-1|TRBJ1-3
CSAVGPGAIGNTIYF
>TRBV7-2|TRBJ2-7
CASSLAGGSYYEQYF
>TRBV28|TRBJ1-2
CASGTKGRWHGYTF
>TRBV7-2|TRBJ1-2
CASSSGGGGVYGYTF
>TRBV6-5|TRBJ2-7
CASSYHLEQYF
>TRBV20-1|TRBJ2-3
CSASRGSGTDTQYF
>TRBV7-3|TRBJ2-2
CASSRLSGTGELFF
>TRBV5-4|TRBJ2-1
CASSLPQVPMGYNEQFF
>TRBV5-1|TRBJ1-1
CASSLLLDTEAFF
>TRBV23-1|TRBJ1-4
CASSQTGTGNEKLFF
>TRBV7-2|TRBJ1-5
CASSPTTGNRWQPQHF
>TRBV20-1|TRBJ1-2
CSARDLQGDGYTF
>TRBV20-1|TRBJ1-5
CSAREGAGVYQPQHF
>TRBV20-1|TRBJ1-5
CSARERDSLNQPQHF
>TRBV4-3|TRBJ2-7
CASSLYRGANEQYF
>TRBV2|TRBJ1-4
CASSVGTAKNEKLFF
>TRBV19|TRBJ1-5
CASSIMGKGQPQHF
>TRBV6-5|TRBJ2-7
CASSSTTKDKLYEQYF
>TRBV12-3/TRBV12-4|TRBJ1-1
CASSFQGGAFDTEAFF
>TRBV28|TRBJ1-1
CASSLFGRSAEAFF
>TRBV27|TRBJ2-6
CASRNRGGDSGANVLTF
>TRBV27|TRBJ1-1
CASSFRDRGGNTEAFF
>TRBV7-3|TRBJ2-2
CASSLNRITGELFF
>TRBV5-1|TRBJ1-2
CASTLGTEANYGYTF
>TRBV11-2|TRBJ1-3
CASSLVPFPDGNTIYF
>TRBV20-1|TRBJ1-5
CSAGGQGNQPQHF
>TRBV18|TRBJ1-1
CASSPPPGQGTAFF
>TRBV5-1|TRBJ2-7
CASSFRQGDYEQYF
>TRBV7-8|TRBJ1-5
CASGPGTGGQPQHF
>TRBV12-3/TRBV12-4|TRBJ1-2
CASSFRTSYGYTF
>TRBV10-3|TRBJ1-4
CAIREGDGEKLFF
>TRBV6-5|TRBJ2-2
CASSYWGAGELFF
>TRBV5-1|TRBJ2-3
CASYGGLADTQYF
>TRBV12-3/TRBV12-4|TRBJ2-7
CASRSRLRSTDEQYF
>TRBV20-1|TRBJ2-3
CSARESTGGTDTQYF
>TRBV7-9|TRBJ1-6
CASSPYRSANSPLHF
>TRBV6-5|TRBJ2-3
CASSYGRLAGGRTDTQYF